This TCR beta chain emerged from a study of T cell changes during pregnancy in multiple sclerosis. Data came from immunoSEQ multiplex PCR; TCRdb stores just in-frame clones and leaves some out. The sample includes about 24,000 clones, around 90% of them seen just once. This CDR3 is 19 amino acids long. Trimming removed 4 bases from V and 1 base from J; junction bases left unmatched: 12. Germline V lookup: CDR1 SGHTA, CDR2 FQGNSA. This TCR was recovered from a female donor in good health, enrolled as a control in a pregnancy study. Sequences were derived from CD4+ T cells from peripheral blood mononuclear cells, sampled in the second trimester of pregnancy. The chain combines TRBV7-2 with TRBJ2-3; 12 bases fit TRBD2. CDR3 coding DNA: TGTGCCAGCAGCTCAAGAGCCTCCCGACTAGCGGGGGGCACAGATACGCAGTATTTT. It specifies CASSSRASRLAGGTDTQYF.